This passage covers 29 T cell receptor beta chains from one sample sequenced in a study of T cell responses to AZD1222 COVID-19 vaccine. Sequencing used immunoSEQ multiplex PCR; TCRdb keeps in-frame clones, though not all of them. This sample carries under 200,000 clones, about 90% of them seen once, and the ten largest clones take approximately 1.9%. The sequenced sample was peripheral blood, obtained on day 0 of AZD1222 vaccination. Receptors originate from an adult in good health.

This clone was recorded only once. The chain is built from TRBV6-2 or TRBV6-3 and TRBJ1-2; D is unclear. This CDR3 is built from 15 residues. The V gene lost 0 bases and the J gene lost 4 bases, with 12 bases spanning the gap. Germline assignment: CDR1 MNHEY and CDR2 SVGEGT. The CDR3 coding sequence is TGTGCCAGCAGTTACTCCCGGCAGGCCAGCTATGGCTACACCTTC. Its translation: CASSYSRQASYGYTF.

DNA of the CDR3: TGTGCCAGCAGCTTCAGGTTAAGCGGGGGAACCAATCAGCCCCAGCATTTT. Translating it yields CASSFRLSGGTNQPQHF. This chain connects TRBV5-6 to TRBJ1-5; possible D gene TRBD1, 5 bases. The CDR3 is 17 amino acids. Germline V CDR1 and CDR2: SGHDT, YYEEEE. With 2 bases removed from V and 3 bases from J, the gap between germline ends came to 18 bases. The full variable domain, in which reference TRBV5-6 and TRBJ1-5 provide the parts outside the CDR3, is DAGVTQSPTHLIKTRGQQVTLRCSPKSGHDTVSWYQQALGQGPQFIFQYYEEEERQRGNFPDRFSGHQFPNYSSELNVNALLLGDSALYLCASSFRLSGGTNQPQHFGDGTRLSIL.

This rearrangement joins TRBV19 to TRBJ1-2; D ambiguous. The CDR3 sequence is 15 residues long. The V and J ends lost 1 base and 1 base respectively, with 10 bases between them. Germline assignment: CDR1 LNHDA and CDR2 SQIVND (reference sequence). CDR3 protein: CASSIGAVDNYGYTF. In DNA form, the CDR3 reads TGTGCCAGTAGTATAGGGGCAGTAGATAACTATGGCTACACCTTC. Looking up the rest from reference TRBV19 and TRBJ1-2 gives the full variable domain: DGGITQSPKYLFRKEGQNVTLSCEQNLNHDAMYWYRQDPGQGLRLIYYSQIVNDFQKGDIAEGYSVSREKKESFPLTVTSAQKNPTAFYLCASSIGAVDNYGYTFGSGTRLTVV.

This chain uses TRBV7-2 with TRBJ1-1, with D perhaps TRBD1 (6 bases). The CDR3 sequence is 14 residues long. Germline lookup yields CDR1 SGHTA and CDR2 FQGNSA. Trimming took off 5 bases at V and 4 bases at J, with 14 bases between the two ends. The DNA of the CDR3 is TGTGCCAGCAGCACCAGGGGACGGGGCACTGAAGCTTTCTTT. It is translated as CASSTRGRGTEAFF.

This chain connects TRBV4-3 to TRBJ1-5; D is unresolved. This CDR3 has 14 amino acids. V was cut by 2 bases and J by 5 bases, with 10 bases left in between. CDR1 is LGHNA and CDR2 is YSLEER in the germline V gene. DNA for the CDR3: TGCGCCAGCAGCCAACAAACTTCAGATCAGCCCCAGCATTTT. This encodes CASSQQTSDQPQHF.

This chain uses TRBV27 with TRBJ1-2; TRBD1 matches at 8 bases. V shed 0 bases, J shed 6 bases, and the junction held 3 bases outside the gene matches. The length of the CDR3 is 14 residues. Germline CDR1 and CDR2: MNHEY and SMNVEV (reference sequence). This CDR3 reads CASSLSPRGHGYTF. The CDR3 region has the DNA TGTGCCAGCAGTTTATCGCCCAGGGGGCATGGCTACACCTTC.

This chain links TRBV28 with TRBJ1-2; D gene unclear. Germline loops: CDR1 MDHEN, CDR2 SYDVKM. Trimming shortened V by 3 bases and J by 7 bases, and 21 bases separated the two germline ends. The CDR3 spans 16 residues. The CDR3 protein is CASSFTGDSGLRGYTF. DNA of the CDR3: TGTGCCAGCAGTTTTACCGGGGATTCTGGTCTTCGTGGCTACACCTTC.

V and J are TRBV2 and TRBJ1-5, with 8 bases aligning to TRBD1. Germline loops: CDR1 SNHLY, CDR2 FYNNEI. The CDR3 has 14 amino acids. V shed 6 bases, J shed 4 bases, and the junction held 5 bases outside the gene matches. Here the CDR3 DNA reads TGTGCCAGCAGGGAGACAGGGGTGAATCAGCCCCAGCATTTT. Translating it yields CASRETGVNQPQHF. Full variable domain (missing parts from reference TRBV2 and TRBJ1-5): EPEVTQTPSHQVTQMGQEVILRCVPISNHLYFYWYRQILGQKVEFLVSFYNNEISEKSEIFDDQFSVERPDGSNFTLKIRSTKLEDSAMYFCASRETGVNQPQHFGDGTRLSIL.

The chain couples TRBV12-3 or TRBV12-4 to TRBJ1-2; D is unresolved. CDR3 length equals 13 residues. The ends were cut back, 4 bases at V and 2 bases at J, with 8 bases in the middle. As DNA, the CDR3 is TGTGCCAGCAGTTCCCCGGGGAACTATGGCTACACCTTC. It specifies CASSSPGNYGYTF.

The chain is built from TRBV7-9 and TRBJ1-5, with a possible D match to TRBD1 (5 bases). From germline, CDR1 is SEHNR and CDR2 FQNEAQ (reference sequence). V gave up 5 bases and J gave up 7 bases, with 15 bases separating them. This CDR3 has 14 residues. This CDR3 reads CASSPLGAAQPQHF. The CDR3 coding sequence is TGTGCCAGCAGCCCACTCGGGGCAGCCCAGCCCCAGCATTTT.

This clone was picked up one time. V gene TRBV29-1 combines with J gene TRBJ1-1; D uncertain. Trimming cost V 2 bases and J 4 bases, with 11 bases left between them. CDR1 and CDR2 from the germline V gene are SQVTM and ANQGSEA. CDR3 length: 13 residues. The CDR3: CSVETRKGTEAFF. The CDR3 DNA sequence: TGCAGCGTTGAAACTCGTAAGGGCACTGAAGCTTTCTTT. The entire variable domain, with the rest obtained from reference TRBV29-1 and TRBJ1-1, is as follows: SAVISQKPSRDICQRGTSLTIQCQVDSQVTMMFWYRQQPGQSLTLIATANQGSEATYESGFVIDKFPISRPNLTFSTLTVSNMSPEDSSIYLCSVETRKGTEAFFGQGTRLTVV.

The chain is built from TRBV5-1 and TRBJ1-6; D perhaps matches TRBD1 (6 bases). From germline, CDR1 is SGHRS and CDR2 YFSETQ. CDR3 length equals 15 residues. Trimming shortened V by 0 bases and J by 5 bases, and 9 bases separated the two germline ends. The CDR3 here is CASSLGEGDNSPLHF. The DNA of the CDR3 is TGCGCCAGCAGCTTGGGCGAGGGGGATAATTCACCCCTCCACTTT.

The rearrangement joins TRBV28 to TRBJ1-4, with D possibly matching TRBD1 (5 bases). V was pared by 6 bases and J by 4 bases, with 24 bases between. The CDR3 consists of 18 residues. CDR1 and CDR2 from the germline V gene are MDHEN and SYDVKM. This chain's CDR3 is CASRPGTGRSAGNEKLFF. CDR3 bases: TGTGCCAGCAGACCCGGGACGGGAAGGTCGGCTGGTAATGAAAAACTGTTTTTT.

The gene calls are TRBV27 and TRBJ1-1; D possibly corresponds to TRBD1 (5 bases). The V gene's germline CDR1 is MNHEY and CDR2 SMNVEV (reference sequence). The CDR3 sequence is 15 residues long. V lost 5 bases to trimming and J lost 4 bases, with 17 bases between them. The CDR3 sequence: CASSPAGGLGTEAFF. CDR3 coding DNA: TGTGCCAGCAGTCCGGCGGGGGGGTTGGGCACTGAAGCTTTCTTT.

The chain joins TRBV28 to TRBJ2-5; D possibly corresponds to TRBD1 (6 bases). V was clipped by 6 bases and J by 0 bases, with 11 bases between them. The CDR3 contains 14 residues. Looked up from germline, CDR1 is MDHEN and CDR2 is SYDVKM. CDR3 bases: TGTGCCAGCAGATCGACAGGCAACCAAGAGACCCAGTACTTC. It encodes CASRSTGNQETQYF.

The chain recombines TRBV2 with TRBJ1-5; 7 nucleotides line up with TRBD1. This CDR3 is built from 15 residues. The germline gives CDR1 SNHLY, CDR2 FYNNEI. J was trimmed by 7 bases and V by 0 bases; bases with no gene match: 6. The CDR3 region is CASSEARQGGQPQHF. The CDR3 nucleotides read TGTGCCAGCAGTGAAGCGCGACAGGGCGGCCAGCCCCAGCATTTT. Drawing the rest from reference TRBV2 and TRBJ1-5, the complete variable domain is EPEVTQTPSHQVTQMGQEVILRCVPISNHLYFYWYRQILGQKVEFLVSFYNNEISEKSEIFDDQFSVERPDGSNFTLKIRSTKLEDSAMYFCASSEARQGGQPQHFGDGTRLSIL.

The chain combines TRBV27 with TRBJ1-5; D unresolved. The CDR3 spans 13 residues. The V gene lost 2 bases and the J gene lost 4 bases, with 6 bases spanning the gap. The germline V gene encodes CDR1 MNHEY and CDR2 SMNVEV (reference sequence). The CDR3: CASSLTGNQPQHF. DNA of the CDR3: TGTGCCAGCAGTTTAACGGGGAATCAGCCCCAGCATTTT.

The CDR3 DNA reads as TGCAGTGCTAGGGCCAATGAGCAGTTCTTC. It specifies CSARANEQFF. The chain is built from TRBV20-1 and TRBJ2-1; no firm D call. Per germline, CDR1 DFQATT and CDR2 SNEGSKA (reference sequence). The CDR3 has 10 residues. V was cut by 3 bases and J by 6 bases, with 3 bases left in between.

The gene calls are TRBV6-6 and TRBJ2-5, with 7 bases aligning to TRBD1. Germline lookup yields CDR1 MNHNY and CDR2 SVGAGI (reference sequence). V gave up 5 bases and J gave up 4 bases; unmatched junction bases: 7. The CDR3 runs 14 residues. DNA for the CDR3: TGTGCCAGCAGTCGAGGGGGCTTAGGAGAGACCCAGTACTTC. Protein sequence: CASSRGGLGETQYF.

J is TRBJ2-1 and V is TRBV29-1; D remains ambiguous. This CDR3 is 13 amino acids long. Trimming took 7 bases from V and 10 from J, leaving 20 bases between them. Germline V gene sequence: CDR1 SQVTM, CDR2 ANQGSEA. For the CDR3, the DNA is TGCAGCGGGGTACTCTGGGAAAGGGAAGAGCAGTTCTTC. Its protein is CSGVLWEREEQFF.

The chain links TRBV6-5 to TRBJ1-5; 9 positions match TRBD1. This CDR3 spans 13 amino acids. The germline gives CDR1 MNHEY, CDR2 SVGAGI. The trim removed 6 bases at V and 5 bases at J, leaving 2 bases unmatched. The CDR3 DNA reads TGTGCCAGCAGAGGACAGGGGCATCAGCCCCAGCATTTT. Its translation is CASRGQGHQPQHF.

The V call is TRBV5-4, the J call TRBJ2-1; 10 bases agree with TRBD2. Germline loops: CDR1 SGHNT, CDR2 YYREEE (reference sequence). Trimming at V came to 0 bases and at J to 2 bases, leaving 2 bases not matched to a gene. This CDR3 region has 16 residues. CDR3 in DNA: TGTGCCAGCAGCTTGGGGCTAGCGGGGGCCTACAATGAGCAGTTCTTC. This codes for CASSLGLAGAYNEQFF. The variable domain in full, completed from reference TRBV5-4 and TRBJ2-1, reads ETGVTQSPTHLIKTRGQQVTLRCSSQSGHNTVSWYQQALGQGPQFIFQYYREEENGRGNFPPRFSGLQFPNYSSELNVNALELDDSALYLCASSLGLAGAYNEQFFGPGTRLTVL.

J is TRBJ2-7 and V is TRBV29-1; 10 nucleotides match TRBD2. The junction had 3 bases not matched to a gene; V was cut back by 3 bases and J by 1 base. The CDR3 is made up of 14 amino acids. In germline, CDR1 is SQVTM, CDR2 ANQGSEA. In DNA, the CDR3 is TGCAGCGTTGAGGCTAGCGGGGGTTCCTACGAGCAGTACTTC. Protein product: CSVEASGGSYEQYF.

The CDR3 DNA reads as TGCAGTGCCAGTCAGGGGGCTGAGGATACGCAGTATTTT. It specifies CSASQGAEDTQYF. The rearrangement uses TRBV20-1 and TRBJ2-3, with 8 bases aligning to TRBD1. Unmatched junction bases numbered 8, after V lost 6 bases and J lost 6 bases. The CDR3 sequence is 13 residues long. The germline V gene encodes CDR1 DFQATT and CDR2 SNEGSKA (reference sequence).

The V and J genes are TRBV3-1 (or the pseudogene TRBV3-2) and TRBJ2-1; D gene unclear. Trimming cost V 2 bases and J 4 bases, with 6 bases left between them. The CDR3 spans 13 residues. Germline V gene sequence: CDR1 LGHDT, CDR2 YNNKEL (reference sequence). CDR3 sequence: CASSQPIYNEQFF. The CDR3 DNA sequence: TGTGCCAGCAGCCAACCTATTTACAATGAGCAGTTCTTC.

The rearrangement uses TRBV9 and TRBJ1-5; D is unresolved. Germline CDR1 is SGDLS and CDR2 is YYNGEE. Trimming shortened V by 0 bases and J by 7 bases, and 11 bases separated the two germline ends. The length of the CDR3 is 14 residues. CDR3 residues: CASSVGPVGQPQHF. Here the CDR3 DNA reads TGTGCCAGCAGCGTAGGACCGGTCGGGCAGCCCCAGCATTTT. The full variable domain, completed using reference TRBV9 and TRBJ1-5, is DSGVTQTPKHLITATGQRVTLRCSPRSGDLSVYWYQQSLDQGLQFLIQYYNGEERAKGNILERFSAQQFPDLHSELNLSSLELGDSALYFCASSVGPVGQPQHFGDGTRLSIL.

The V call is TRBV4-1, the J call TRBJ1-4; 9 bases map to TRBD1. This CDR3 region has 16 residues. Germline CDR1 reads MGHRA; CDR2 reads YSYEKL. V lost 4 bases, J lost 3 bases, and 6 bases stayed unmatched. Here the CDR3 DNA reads TGCGCCAGCAGCCCCCGGGACAGGGTGGCTAATGAAAAACTGTTTTTT. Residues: CASSPRDRVANEKLFF.

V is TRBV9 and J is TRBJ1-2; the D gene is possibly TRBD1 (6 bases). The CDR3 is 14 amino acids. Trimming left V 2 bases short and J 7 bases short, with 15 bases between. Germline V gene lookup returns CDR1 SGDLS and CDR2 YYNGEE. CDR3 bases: TGTGCCAGCAGCGTGGGGAACAGGGATAGTGGCTACACCTTC. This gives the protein CASSVGNRDSGYTF.

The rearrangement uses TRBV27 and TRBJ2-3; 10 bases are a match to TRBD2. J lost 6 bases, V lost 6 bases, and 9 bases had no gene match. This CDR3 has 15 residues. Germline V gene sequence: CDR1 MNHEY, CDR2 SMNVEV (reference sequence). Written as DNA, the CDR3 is TGTGCCAGCAGGATCCGGACTAGCGGCTCCGATACGCAGTATTTT. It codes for CASRIRTSGSDTQYF.